Listed below are T cell receptor beta chains from one sample, sequenced in a study of blood T cell repertoires in COVID-19. Sequencing used immunoSEQ multiplex PCR; TCRdb keeps in-frame clones, though not all of them. The sample yields roughly 260,000 clones, roughly 87% seen once. The sequenced sample was peripheral blood. The receptors derive from a woman between 50 and 59 years old who had recovered from COVID-19. Both conserved end residues are part of each CDR3. Fields, in order: CDR3 protein, CDR3 DNA, J gene, clone size, D gene, V gene. D genes are given only for firm matches. Not all rows give a size; the values are once, few, many and, for expanded clones, a class.

CASSHYGTLNTEAFF	TGTGCCAGCAGCCACTATGGGACACTGAACACTGAAGCTTTCTTT	TRBJ1-1	-	-	TRBV2
CAINPSGTSGTDWAGELFF	TGTGCCATCAATCCTTCCGGGACTAGCGGGACTGATTGGGCCGGGGAGCTGTTTTTT	TRBJ2-2	-	TRBD2	TRBV10-3
CASSTSGTEQETQYF	TGTGCCAGCAGCACCTCCGGGACAGAACAAGAGACCCAGTACTTC	TRBJ2-5	few	TRBD1	TRBV9
CASSSQLLPGETQYF	TGTGCCAGCAGCTCCCAACTCCTCCCGGGAGAGACCCAGTACTTC	TRBJ2-5	-	-	TRBV7-8
CASSLAGGSGRPEQYF	TGTGCCAGCAGCTTAGCGGGCGGTAGCGGGAGACCCGAGCAGTACTTC	TRBJ2-7	-	TRBD2	TRBV7-9
CASSSTTGFYTF	TGTGCCAGCAGTTCGACGACAGGGTTCTACACCTTC	TRBJ1-2	-	TRBD1	TRBV27
CAWSVDLNTEAFF	TGTGCCTGGAGTGTAGACTTAAACACTGAAGCTTTCTTT	TRBJ1-1	-	-	TRBV30
CASSRGGIDPYGYTF	TGTGCCAGCAGCCGGGGGGGAATTGATCCCTATGGCTACACCTTC	TRBJ1-2	once	-	TRBV27
CASSLPGRDGYTF	TGTGCCAGCAGCTTACCAGGGAGGGATGGCTACACCTTC	TRBJ1-2	-	-	TRBV7-3
CASSLRQGVMYEQYF	TGTGCCAGCAGTTTACGGCAGGGGGTGATGTACGAGCAGTACTTC	TRBJ2-7	-	TRBD1	TRBV27
CSVGKGVLHTEAFF	TGCAGCGTTGGAAAGGGGGTCCTCCACACTGAAGCTTTCTTT	TRBJ1-1	-	-	TRBV29-1
CASSQGQGSTDTQYF	TGTGCCAGCAGCCAAGGACAGGGGAGCACAGATACGCAGTATTTT	TRBJ2-3	-	TRBD1	TRBV4-2
CASSLRGSYEQYF	TGTGCCAGCAGTTTAAGGGGCTCCTACGAGCAGTACTTC	TRBJ2-7	-	-	TRBV12-3/TRBV12-4
CASTPTGNYGYTF	TGTGCCAGTACCCCCACAGGGAACTATGGCTACACCTTC	TRBJ1-2	-	-	TRBV19
CASSSLTSYNEQFF	TGTGCCAGCTCCTCGTTAACTAGCTACAATGAGCAGTTCTTC	TRBJ2-1	-	-	TRBV6-5
CASSLVIRDRYTF	TGTGCCAGCAGTTTAGTTATCAGGGATCGCTACACCTTC	TRBJ1-2	-	-	TRBV12-3/TRBV12-4
CASSGGQERDTIYF	TGCGCCAGCAGCGGGGGACAGGAGCGAGACACCATATATTTT	TRBJ1-3	-	TRBD1	TRBV5-1
CAWSVLPSNTEAFF	TGTGCCTGGAGTGTCCTACCGAGCAACACTGAAGCTTTCTTT	TRBJ1-1	-	-	TRBV30
CASSGRSAKSYEQYF	TGTGCCAGCAGTGGCCGTAGCGCGAAGTCCTACGAGCAGTACTTC	TRBJ2-7	-	-	TRBV28
CASSAQGESYTF	TGTGCCAGCAGCGCACAGGGGGAAAGCTACACCTTC	TRBJ1-2	-	TRBD1	TRBV7-9
CASSYSIFPGRDTEAFF	TGTGCCAGCAGTTACTCGATTTTCCCAGGGAGGGACACTGAAGCTTTCTTT	TRBJ1-1	-	-	TRBV6-2/TRBV6-3
CATMSPPGSGRYDTSGNTIYF	TGTGCCACCATGTCCCCCCCAGGGTCCGGCAGGTACGACACCTCTGGAAACACCATATATTTT	TRBJ1-3	-	-	TRBV24-1
CASSLRTVPNTGELFF	TGTGCCAGCAGCTTACGGACAGTCCCGAACACCGGGGAGCTGTTTTTT	TRBJ2-2	-	-	TRBV7-6
CATSRGGDNSPLHF	TGTGCCACCTCGAGGGGGGGCGATAATTCACCCCTCCACTTT	TRBJ1-6	-	-	TRBV27
CAGQWGTDTQYF	TGTGCCGGACAATGGGGCACAGATACGCAGTATTTT	TRBJ2-3	-	-	TRBV7-9
CASSAYGTANNQPQHF	TGTGCCAGCAGTGCCTACGGGACAGCAAATAATCAGCCCCAGCATTTT	TRBJ1-5	few	TRBD1	TRBV2
CASSLNIIPGELNQPQHF	TGTGCCAGTAGCCTGAATATAATCCCCGGGGAGTTAAATCAGCCCCAGCATTTT	TRBJ1-5	-	-	TRBV19
CASSTLQGAGGYTF	TGTGCCAGTAGCACTCTCCAGGGGGCGGGTGGCTACACCTTC	TRBJ1-2	-	TRBD1	TRBV19
CASSLGAGGRSTDTQYF	TGTGCCAGCAGCTTGGGTGCGGGCGGGAGGAGTACAGATACGCAGTATTTT	TRBJ2-3	-	TRBD2	TRBV5-4
CASSTGQGYSEAFF	TGTGCCAGCTCAACGGGACAGGGGTATTCTGAAGCTTTCTTT	TRBJ1-1	-	TRBD1	TRBV18
CASSGITGENTEAFF	TGTGCCAGTAGCGGAATCACAGGGGAGAACACTGAAGCTTTCTTT	TRBJ1-1	-	TRBD1	TRBV19
CASSLAQAGGYTF	TGTGCCAGCAGCTTGGCTCAGGCCGGTGGCTACACCTTC	TRBJ1-2	-	-	TRBV5-5
CASSLGRGPLDGYTF	TGTGCCAGCAGCTTAGGTAGGGGTCCCCTCGACGGCTACACCTTC	TRBJ1-2	-	-	TRBV7-2
CASSALQGASGNTIYF	TGTGCCAGCAGCGCGCTTCAAGGGGCCTCTGGAAACACCATATATTTT	TRBJ1-3	-	-	TRBV9
CASSPGQETQYF	TGTGCCAGCAGTCCCGGGCAAGAGACCCAGTACTTC	TRBJ2-5	few	-	TRBV6-6
CASTRGGNTIYF	TGTGCCTCAACTCGGGGTGGAAACACCATATATTTT	TRBJ1-3	-	-	TRBV28
CASSYGGSYVDTQYF	TGTGCCAGCAGTTACGGCGGGAGCTATGTAGATACGCAGTATTTT	TRBJ2-3	-	TRBD2	TRBV6-2/TRBV6-3
CASSDGEGANYGYTF	TGTGCCAGCAGTGACGGTGAGGGGGCTAACTATGGCTACACCTTC	TRBJ1-2	-	-	TRBV6-4
CASSSAPRQGQHQPQHF	TGTGCCAGCAGCTCGGCACCAAGACAGGGACAACATCAGCCCCAGCATTTT	TRBJ1-5	-	TRBD1	TRBV7-9
CAWTRQGATGELFF	TGTGCCTGGACACGACAGGGGGCGACCGGGGAGCTGTTTTTT	TRBJ2-2	-	TRBD1	TRBV30
CAWGAAHSYNEQFF	TGTGCCTGGGGGGCGGCGCACTCCTACAATGAGCAGTTCTTC	TRBJ2-1	once	-	TRBV30
CASSGTRRYGYTF	TGTGCCAGCAGTGGGACAAGGAGGTATGGCTACACCTTC	TRBJ1-2	-	-	TRBV12-3/TRBV12-4
CASSFATYLNTEAFF	TGTGCCAGCAGTTTCGCGACATATCTGAACACTGAAGCTTTCTTT	TRBJ1-1	-	-	TRBV27
CLYGRVEGNTEAFF	TGTCTCTACGGTCGGGTGGAGGGGAACACTGAAGCTTTCTTT	TRBJ1-1	-	-	TRBV5-4
CASSYPSRQFPQPQHF	TGTGCCAGCAGTTACCCATCCCGACAGTTCCCTCAGCCCCAGCATTTT	TRBJ1-5	once	-	TRBV6-6